This TCR beta chain was sequenced during a study of cytomegalovirus exposure and HLA in healthy donors. The PCR made use of 60 Vbeta and 13 Jbeta primers. Repertoires were generated with immunoSEQ multiplex PCR, while TCRdb's copy carries only in-frame clones and drops some. The sample table includes approximately 96,000 clones. Concerning this clone itself: This sample also contains other DNA sequences that code for the same CDR3.

CDR1 and CDR2 from the germline V gene are SGHRS and YFSETQ. The CDR3 length is 13 residues. The germline V and J ends were trimmed by 2 bases and 3 bases, with 9 bases remaining between them. V usage is TRBV5-1 and J usage is TRBJ2-7; perhaps TRBD1 as D (6 bases). This receptor was taken from a girl aged 10-17 years in good health and CMV-seropositive. The specimen sequenced was PBMCs. The CDR3 sequence is CASSFGTNYEQYF. In nucleotides, the CDR3 is TGCGCCAGCAGCTTTGGGACAAACTACGAGCAGTACTTC.